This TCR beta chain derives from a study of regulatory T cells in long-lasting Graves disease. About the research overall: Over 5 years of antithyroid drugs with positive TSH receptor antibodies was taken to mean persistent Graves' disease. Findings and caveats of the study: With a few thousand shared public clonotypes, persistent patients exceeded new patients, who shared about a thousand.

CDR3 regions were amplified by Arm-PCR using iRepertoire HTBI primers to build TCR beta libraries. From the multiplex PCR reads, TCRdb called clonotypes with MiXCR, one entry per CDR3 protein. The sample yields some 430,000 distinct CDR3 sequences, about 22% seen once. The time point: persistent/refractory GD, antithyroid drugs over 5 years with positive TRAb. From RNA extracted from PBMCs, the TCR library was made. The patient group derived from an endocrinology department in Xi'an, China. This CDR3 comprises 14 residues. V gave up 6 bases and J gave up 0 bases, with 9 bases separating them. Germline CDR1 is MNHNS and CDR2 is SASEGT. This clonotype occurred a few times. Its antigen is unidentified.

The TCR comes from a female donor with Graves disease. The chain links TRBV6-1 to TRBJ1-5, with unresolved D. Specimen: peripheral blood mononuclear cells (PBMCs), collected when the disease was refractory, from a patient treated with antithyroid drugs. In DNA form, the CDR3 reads TGTGCCAGCAGAAAACATTATAGCAATCAGCCCCAGCATTTT. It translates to CASRKHYSNQPQHF.